This TCR beta chain was identified during a study of early T cells in non-severe SARS-CoV-2 infection. V lost 0 bases, J lost 8 bases, and 11 bases lay in between. The CDR3 consists of 13 residues. Germline V gene sequence: CDR1 SQVTM, CDR2 ANQGSEA. TCRdb reprocessed the 5' RACE reads via MiXCR and lists one record per CDR3 protein. The repertoire consists of 69,000 or so distinct CDR3 sequences, with about 9% occurring once and the leading ten covering just under 6%. The V gene is TRBV29-1, the J gene TRBJ2-1; D gene uncertain. The sequence derives from an adult who was a healthcare worker with PCR-confirmed SARS-CoV-2 infection or an uninfected control (not recorded which). Sequencing was done on a sample of whole blood. CDR3 sequence: CSVEDRSSDEQFF. As DNA, the CDR3 is TGCAGCGTTGAAGATAGATCGAGCGATGAGCAGTTCTTC.